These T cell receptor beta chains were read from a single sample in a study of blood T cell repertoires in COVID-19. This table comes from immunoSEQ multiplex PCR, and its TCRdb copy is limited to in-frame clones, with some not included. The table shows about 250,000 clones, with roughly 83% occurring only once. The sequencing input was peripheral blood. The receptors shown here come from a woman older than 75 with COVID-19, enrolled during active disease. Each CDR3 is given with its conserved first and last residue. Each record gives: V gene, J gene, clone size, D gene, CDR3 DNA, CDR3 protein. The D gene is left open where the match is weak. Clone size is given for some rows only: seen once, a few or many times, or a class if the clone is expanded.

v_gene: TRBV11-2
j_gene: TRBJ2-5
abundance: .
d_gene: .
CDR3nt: TGTGCCAGCAGCCCGAGGACAAGTGGAGAGACCCAGTACTTC
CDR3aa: CASSPRTSGETQYF

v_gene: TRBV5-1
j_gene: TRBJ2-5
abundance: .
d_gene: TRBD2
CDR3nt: TGCGCCAGCAGCTTGGGACTAGCGGGGGGCCAAGAGACCCAGTACTTC
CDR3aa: CASSLGLAGGQETQYF

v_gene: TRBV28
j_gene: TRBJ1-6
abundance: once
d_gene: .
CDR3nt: TGTGCCAGCAGGCCATCAGGGAATTCACCCCTCCACTTT
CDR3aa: CASRPSGNSPLHF

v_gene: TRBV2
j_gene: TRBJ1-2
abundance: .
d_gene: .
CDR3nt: TGTGCCAGTCTCGGTGGTGTATATGGCTACACCTTC
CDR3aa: CASLGGVYGYTF

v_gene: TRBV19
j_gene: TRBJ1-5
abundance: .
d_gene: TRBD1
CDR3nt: TGTGCCAGTGAACCGGGACAGGGTCCGCCCTTTAGTCAGCCCCAGCATTTT
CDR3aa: CASEPGQGPPFSQPQHF

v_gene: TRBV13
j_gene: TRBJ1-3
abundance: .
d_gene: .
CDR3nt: TGTGCCAGCAGCAACCGGGGATCGTCTGGAAACACCATATATTTT
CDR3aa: CASSNRGSSGNTIYF

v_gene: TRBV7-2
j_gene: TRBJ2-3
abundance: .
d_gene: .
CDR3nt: TGTGCCAGCAGTATTAGCACAGATACGCAGTATTTT
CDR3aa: CASSISTDTQYF

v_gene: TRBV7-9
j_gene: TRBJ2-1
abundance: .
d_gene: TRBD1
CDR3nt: TGTGCCAGCAGCAGACGATTCAAGGACAGGGTCCGCAATGAGCAGTTCTTC
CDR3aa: CASSRRFKDRVRNEQFF

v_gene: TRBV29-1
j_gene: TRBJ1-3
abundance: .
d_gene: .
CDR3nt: TGCAGCGTTATTTCACAGGCGGCTGCTGGAAACACCATATATTTT
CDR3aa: CSVISQAAAGNTIYF

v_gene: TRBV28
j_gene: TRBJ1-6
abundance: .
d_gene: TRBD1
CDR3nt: TGTGCCAGCAGTCCAGACAGGGGACTTAGCTCACCCCTCCACTTT
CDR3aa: CASSPDRGLSSPLHF

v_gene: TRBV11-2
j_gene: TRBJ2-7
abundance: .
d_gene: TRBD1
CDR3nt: TGTGCCAGCAGCCTGGGACAGGGGTCCATCTACGAGCAGTACTTC
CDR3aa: CASSLGQGSIYEQYF

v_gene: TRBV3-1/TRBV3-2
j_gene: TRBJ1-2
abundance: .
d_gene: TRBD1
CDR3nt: TGTGCCAGCAGCCGGGGACAGGTCTATGGCTACACCTTC
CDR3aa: CASSRGQVYGYTF

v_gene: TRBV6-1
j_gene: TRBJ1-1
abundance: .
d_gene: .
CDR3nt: TGTGCCAGCAGTGATTTTGAGGAGGCAGCTTTCTTT
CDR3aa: CASSDFEEAAFF

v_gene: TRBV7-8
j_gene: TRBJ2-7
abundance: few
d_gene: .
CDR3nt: TGTGCCAGCAGCTCACTAGCCGTATCCTCCTACGAGCAGTACTTC
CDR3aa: CASSSLAVSSYEQYF

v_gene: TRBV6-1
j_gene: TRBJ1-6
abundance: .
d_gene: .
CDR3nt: TGTGCCAGCAGTGAAGCCGACAGCTTTAATTCACCCCTCCACTTT
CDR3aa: CASSEADSFNSPLHF

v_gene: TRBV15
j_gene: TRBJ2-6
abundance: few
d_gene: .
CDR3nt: TGTGCCACCAGCAGAGATGCAGATCCCCGGGTCTCTGGGGCCAACGTCCTGACTTTC
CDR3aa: CATSRDADPRVSGANVLTF

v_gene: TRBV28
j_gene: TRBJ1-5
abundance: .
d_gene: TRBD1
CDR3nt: TGTGCCAGCAGCCCCGGCTTGAGAGGGGGCGGTCAGCCCCAGCATTTT
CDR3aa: CASSPGLRGGGQPQHF

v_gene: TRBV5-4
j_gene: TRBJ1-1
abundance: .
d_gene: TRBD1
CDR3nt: TGTGCCAGCAGCCCGGACAGGGGTTTATCGAACACTGAAGCTTTCTTT
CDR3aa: CASSPDRGLSNTEAFF

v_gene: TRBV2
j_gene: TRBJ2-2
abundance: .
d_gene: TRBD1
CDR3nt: TGTGCCAGCAGAGGACAGGGAGGCACCGGGGAGCTGTTTTTT
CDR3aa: CASRGQGGTGELFF

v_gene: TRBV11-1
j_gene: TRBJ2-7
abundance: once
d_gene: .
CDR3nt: TGTGCCAGCAGCCCCCGTTCAGGGGTTCGGTCCTACGAGCAGTACTTC
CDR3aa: CASSPRSGVRSYEQYF

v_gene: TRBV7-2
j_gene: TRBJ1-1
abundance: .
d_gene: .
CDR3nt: TGTGCCAGCACCGAACAGGGGAACACTGAAGCTTTCTTT
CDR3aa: CASTEQGNTEAFF

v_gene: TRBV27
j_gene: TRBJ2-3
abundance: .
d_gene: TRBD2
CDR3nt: TGTGCCAGCAGTTTTTCTAGCGGATACACAGATACGCAGTATTTT
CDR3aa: CASSFSSGYTDTQYF